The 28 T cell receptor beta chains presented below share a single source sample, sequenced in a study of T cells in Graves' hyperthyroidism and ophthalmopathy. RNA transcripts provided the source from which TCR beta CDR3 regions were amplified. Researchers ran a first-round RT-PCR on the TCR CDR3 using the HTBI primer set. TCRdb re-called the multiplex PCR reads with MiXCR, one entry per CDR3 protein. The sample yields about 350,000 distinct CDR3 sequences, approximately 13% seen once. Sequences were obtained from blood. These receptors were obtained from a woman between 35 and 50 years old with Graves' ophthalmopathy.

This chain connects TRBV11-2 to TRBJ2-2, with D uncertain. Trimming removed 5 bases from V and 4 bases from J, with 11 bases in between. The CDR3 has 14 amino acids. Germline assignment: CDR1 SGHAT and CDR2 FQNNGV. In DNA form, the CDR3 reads TGTGCCAGCAGCGAAAACGTGGTCACCGGGGAGCTGTTTTTT. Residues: CASSENVVTGELFF.

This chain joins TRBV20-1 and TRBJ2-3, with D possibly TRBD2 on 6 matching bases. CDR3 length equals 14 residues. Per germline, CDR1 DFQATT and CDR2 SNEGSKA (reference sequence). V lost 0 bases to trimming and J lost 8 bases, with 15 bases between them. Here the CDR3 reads CSARDGTGLTTQYF. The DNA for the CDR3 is TGCAGTGCTAGAGACGGGACTGGTCTTACTACGCAGTATTTT.

The CDR3 DNA reads TGTGCCAGCAGCGTAGCAGGTTCGAACACTGAAGCTTTCTTT. This gives the protein CASSVAGSNTEAFF. The rearrangement links TRBV9 to TRBJ1-1, with no clear D. Germline CDR1 reads SGDLS; CDR2 reads YYNGEE. The CDR3 is made up of 14 amino acids. The V gene lost 0 bases and the J gene lost 1 base, with 7 bases spanning the gap.

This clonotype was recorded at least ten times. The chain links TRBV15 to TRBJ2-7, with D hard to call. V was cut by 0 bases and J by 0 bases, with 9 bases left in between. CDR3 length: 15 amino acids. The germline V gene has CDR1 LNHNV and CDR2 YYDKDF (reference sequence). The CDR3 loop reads CATSREAAGSYEQYF. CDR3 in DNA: TGTGCCACCAGCAGAGAGGCGGCAGGCTCCTACGAGCAGTACTTC.

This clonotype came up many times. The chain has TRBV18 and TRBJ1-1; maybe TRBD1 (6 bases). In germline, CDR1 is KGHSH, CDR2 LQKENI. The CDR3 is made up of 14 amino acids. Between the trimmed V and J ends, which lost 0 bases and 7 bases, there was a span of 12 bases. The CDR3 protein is CASSPPLLGGEAFF. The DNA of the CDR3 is TGTGCCAGCTCACCACCACTATTAGGGGGTGAAGCTTTCTTT.

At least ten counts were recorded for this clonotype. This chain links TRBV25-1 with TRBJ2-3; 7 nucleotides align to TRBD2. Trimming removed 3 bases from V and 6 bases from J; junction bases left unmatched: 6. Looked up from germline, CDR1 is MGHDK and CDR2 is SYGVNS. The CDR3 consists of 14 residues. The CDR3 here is CASSDRAGSDTQYF. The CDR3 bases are TGTGCCAGCAGTGACCGAGCGGGGTCTGATACGCAGTATTTT.

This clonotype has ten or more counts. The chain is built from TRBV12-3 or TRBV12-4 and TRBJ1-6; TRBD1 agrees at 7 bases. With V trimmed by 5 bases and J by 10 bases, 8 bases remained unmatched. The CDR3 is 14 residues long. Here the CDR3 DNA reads TGTGCCAGCAGTAAACAGGGGTTTCGATCACCCCTCCACTTT. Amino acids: CASSKQGFRSPLHF.

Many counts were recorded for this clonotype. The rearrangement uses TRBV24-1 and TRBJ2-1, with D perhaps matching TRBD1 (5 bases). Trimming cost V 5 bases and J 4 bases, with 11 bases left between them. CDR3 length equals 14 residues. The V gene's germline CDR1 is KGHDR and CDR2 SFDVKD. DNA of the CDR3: TGTGCCACCAGTGCAAGGCAGGGATACAATGAGCAGTTCTTC. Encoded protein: CATSARQGYNEQFF.

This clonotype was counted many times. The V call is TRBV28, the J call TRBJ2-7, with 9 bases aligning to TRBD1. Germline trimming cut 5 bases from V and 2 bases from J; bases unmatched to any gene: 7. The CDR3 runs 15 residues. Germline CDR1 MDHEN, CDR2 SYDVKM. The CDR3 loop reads CASSPWTGETYEQYF. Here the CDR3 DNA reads TGTGCCAGCAGTCCTTGGACAGGGGAGACCTACGAGCAGTACTTC. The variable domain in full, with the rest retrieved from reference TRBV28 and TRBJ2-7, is DVKVTQSSRYLVKRTGEKVFLECVQDMDHENMFWYRQDPGLGLRLIYFSYDVKMKEKGDIPEGYSVSREKKERFSLILESASTNQTSMYLCASSPWTGETYEQYFGPGTRLTVT.

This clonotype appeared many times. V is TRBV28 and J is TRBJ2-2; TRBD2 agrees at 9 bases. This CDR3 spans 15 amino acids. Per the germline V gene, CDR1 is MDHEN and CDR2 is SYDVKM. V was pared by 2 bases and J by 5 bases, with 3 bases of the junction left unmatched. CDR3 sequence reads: CASSLAGGRTGELFF. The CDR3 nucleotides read TGTGCCAGCAGTTTAGCGGGAGGGAGGACCGGGGAGCTGTTTTTT.

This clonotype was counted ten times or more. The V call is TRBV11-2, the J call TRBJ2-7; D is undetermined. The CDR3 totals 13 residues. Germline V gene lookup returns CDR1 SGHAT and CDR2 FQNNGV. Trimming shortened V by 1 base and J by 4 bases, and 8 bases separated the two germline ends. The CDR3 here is CASSLAELYEQYF. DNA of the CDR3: TGTGCCAGCAGCTTAGCAGAGTTATACGAGCAGTACTTC.

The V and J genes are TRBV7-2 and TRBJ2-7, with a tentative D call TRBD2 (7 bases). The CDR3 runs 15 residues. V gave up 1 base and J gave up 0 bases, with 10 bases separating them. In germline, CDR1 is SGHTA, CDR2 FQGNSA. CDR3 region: CASSLEGGSSYEQYF. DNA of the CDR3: TGTGCCAGCAGCTTAGAGGGGGGGAGCTCCTACGAGCAGTACTTC. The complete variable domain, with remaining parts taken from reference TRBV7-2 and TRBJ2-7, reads GAGVSQSPSNKVTEKGKDVELRCDPISGHTALYWYRQSLGQGLEFLIYFQGNSAPDKSGLPSDRFSAERTGGSVSTLTIQRTQQEDSAVYLCASSLEGGSSYEQYFGPGTRLTVT.

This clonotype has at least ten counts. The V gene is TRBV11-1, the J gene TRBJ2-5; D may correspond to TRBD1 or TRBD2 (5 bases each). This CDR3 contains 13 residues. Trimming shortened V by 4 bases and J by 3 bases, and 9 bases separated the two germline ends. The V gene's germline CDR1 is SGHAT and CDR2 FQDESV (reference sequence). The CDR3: CASSSGPKETQYF. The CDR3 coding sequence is TGTGCCAGCAGCTCGGGACCAAAAGAGACCCAGTACTTC. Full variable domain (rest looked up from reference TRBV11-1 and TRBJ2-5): EAEVAQSPRYKITEKSQAVAFWCDPISGHATLYWYRQILGQGPELLVQFQDESVVDDSQLPKDRFSAERLKGVDSTLKIQPAELGDSAMYLCASSSGPKETQYFGPGTRLLVL.

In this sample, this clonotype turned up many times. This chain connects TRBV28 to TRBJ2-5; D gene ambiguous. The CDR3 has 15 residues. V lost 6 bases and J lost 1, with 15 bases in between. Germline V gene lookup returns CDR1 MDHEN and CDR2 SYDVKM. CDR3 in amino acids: CASRPLMNTQETQYF. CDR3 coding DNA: TGTGCCAGCAGGCCCCTGATGAACACCCAAGAGACCCAGTACTTC.

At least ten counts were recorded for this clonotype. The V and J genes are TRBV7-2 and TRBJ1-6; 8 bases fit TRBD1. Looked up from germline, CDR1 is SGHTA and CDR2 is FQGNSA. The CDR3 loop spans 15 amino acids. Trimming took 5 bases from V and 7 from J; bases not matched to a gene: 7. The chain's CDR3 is CASSLGTGQNSPLHF. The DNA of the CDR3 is TGTGCCAGCAGCCTCGGGACAGGACAAAATTCACCCCTCCACTTT.

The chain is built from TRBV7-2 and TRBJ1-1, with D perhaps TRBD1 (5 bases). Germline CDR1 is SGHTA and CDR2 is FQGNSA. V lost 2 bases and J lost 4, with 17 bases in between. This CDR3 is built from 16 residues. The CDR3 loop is CASSLFVEGPRTEAFF. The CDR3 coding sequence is TGTGCCAGCAGCTTATTCGTGGAGGGGCCGCGCACTGAAGCTTTCTTT.

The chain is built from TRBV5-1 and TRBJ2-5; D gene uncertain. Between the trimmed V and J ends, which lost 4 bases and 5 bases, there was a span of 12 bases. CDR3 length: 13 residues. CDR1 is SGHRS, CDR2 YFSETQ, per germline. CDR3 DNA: TGCGCCAGCAGCGCCGCCTCCGGTGAGACCCAGTACTTC. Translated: CASSAASGETQYF.

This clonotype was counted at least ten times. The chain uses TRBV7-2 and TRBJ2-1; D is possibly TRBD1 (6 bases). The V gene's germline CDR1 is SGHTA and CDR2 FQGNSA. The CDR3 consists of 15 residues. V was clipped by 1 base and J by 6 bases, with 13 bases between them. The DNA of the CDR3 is TGTGCCAGCAGCTTAGGGGGGCTTGGGGGCAATGAGCAGTTCTTC. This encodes CASSLGGLGGNEQFF.

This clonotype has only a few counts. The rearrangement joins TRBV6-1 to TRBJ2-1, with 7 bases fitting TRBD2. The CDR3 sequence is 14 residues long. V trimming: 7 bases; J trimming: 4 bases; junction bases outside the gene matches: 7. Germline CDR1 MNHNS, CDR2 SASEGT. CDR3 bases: TGTGCCAGCATCTGGGCGGGAGCATACAATGAGCAGTTCTTC. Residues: CASIWAGAYNEQFF.

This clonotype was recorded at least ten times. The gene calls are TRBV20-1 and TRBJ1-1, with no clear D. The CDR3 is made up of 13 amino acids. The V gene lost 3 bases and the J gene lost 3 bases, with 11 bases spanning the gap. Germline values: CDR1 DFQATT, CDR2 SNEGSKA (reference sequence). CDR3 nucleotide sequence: TGCAGTGCTAGTATCCCAAAGGACACTGAAGCTTTCTTT. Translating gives CSASIPKDTEAFF.

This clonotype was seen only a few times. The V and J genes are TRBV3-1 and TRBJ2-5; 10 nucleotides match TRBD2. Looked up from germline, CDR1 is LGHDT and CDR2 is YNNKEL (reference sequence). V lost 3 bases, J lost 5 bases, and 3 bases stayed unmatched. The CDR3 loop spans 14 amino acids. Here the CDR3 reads CASSHSSGGETQYF. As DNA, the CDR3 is TGTGCCAGCAGCCATTCTAGCGGGGGTGAGACCCAGTACTTC.

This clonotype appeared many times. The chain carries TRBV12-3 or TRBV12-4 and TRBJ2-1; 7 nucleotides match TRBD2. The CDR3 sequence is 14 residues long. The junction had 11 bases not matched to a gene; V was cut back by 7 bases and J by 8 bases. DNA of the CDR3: TGTGCCAGCAACAGCGGGAACCCTAGGGATGAGCAGTTCTTC. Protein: CASNSGNPRDEQFF.

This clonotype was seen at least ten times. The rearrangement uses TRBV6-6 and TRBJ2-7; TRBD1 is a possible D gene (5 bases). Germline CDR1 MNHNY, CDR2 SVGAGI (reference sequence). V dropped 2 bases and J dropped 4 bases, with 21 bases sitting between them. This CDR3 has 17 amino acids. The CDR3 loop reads CASSYDPQQGGPYEQYF. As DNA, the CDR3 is TGTGCCAGCAGTTACGACCCCCAGCAGGGTGGACCATACGAGCAGTACTTC.

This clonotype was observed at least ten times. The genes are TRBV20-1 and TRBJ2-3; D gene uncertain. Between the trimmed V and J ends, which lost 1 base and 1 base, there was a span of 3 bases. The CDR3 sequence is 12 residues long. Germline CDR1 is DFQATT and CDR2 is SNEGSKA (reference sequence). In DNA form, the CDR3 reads TGCAGTGCTAGAGCCGGCACAGATACGCAGTATTTT. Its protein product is CSARAGTDTQYF.

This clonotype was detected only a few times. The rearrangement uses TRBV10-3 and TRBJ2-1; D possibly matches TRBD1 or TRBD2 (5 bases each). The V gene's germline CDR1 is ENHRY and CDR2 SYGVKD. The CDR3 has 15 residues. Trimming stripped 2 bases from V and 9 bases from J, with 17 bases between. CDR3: CAISEKPGDHGEQFF. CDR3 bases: TGTGCCATCAGTGAGAAACCCGGGGACCACGGTGAGCAGTTCTTC.

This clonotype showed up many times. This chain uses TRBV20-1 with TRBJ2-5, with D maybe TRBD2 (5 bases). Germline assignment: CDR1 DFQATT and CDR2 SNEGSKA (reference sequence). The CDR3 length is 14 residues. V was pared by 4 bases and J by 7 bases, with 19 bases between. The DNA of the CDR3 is TGCAGTGCTACTGTCGGGATTTCTAGAGGGACCCAGTACTTC. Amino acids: CSATVGISRGTQYF.

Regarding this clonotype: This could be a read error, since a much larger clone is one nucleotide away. The CDR3 sequence: CASTPLDRGVNTEAFF. In DNA, the CDR3 is TGTGCCAGCACTCCTCTCGACAGGGGGGTGAACACTGAAGCTTTCTTT. The chain couples TRBV3-1 to TRBJ1-1; 9 bases agree with TRBD1. V was clipped by 7 bases and J by 0 bases; unmatched bases: 9. The germline V gene encodes CDR1 LGHDT and CDR2 YNNKEL (reference sequence). This CDR3 region has 16 residues. Full variable domain (missing parts from reference TRBV3-1 and TRBJ1-1): DTAVSQTPKYLVTQMGNDKSIKCEQNLGHDTMYWYKQDSKKFLKIMFSYNNKELIINETVPNRFSPKSPDKAHLNLHINSLELGDSAVYFCASTPLDRGVNTEAFFGQGTRLTVV.

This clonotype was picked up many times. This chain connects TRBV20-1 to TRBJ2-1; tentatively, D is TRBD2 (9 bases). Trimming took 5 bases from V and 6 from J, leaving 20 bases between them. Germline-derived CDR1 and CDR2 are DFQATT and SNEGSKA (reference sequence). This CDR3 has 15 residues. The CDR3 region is CSAPGGLAGTNEQFF. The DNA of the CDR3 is TGCAGTGCTCCAGGGGGCCTAGCGGGGACCAATGAGCAGTTCTTC.